Following are 30 T cell receptor beta chains from one sample sequenced in a study of blood T cell repertoires in COVID-19 (dated by TCRdb to the early 2020s). Libraries were made using the immunoSEQ multiplex PCR assay. TCRdb mirrors the immuneACCESS table, restricted to in-frame sequences. Some clones are absent from its copies; in checked studies, under half trace to an unresolved V gene, and the reason for the others is unknown. The sample has more than 80,000 clones on record, approximately 80% of them singletons. Around 2.1% of the sample is held by the ten biggest clonotypes. The sample comprised peripheral blood. The source is a woman between 65 and 79 years old with acute or convalescent COVID-19.

This chain links TRBV25-1 with TRBJ2-7, with TRBD2 as a possible D gene (6 bases). The CDR3 loop spans 16 amino acids. V was cut by 1 base and J by 3 bases, with 16 bases left in between. Germline assignment: CDR1 MGHDK and CDR2 SYGVNS. The CDR3: CASSESGSRGIYEQYF. The CDR3 coding sequence is TGTGCCAGCAGTGAATCCGGCAGCCGGGGGATCTACGAGCAGTACTTC.

The CDR3 loop is CASSLSHRDMDTEAFF. The DNA of the CDR3 is TGTGCCAGCAGCTTGTCTCACAGGGATATGGACACTGAAGCTTTCTTT. This chain connects TRBV5-6 to TRBJ1-1; tentative D call: TRBD1 (6 bases). There are 16 residues in the CDR3. Between the trimmed V and J ends, which lost 1 base and 3 bases, there was a span of 16 bases. Per the germline V gene, CDR1 is SGHDT and CDR2 is YYEEEE.

This clone was found a few times. CDR3 DNA sequence: TGCGCCAGCAGGGGCAGCTCCACTGAAGCTTTCTTT. Protein sequence: CASRGSSTEAFF. This chain connects TRBV10-2 to TRBJ1-1; D is unclear. With 6 bases removed from V and 4 bases from J, the gap between germline ends came to 9 bases. Germline V lookup: CDR1 WSHSY, CDR2 SAAADI. CDR3 length: 12 amino acids.

This clone turned up a few times. The rearrangement joins TRBV3-1 (or the pseudogene TRBV3-2) to TRBJ2-1, with 10 bases matching TRBD1. This CDR3 is built from 16 residues. In germline, CDR1 is LGHDT, CDR2 YNNKEL (reference sequence). Losses at the gene ends were 4 bases for V and 7 bases for J; bases not matched to a gene: 10. The CDR3 loop reads CASSRFGTGARNEQFF. Here the CDR3 DNA reads TGTGCCAGCAGCCGCTTCGGGACAGGGGCGAGGAATGAGCAGTTCTTC.

This clone occurred a few times. The same CDR3 is also encoded by other DNA sequences in this sample. In DNA, the CDR3 is TGCGCCAGCAGCTATGACAGGGATACTGAAGCTTTCTTT. Amino acids: CASSYDRDTEAFF. The chain is built from TRBV5-1 and TRBJ1-1, with 7 bases identical to TRBD1. The germline V gene encodes CDR1 SGHRS and CDR2 YFSETQ. V lost 3 bases to trimming and J lost 5 bases; unmatched junction nucleotides: 4. The CDR3 contains 13 residues. The entire variable domain, with the rest obtained from reference TRBV5-1 and TRBJ1-1, is as follows: KAGVTQTPRYLIKTRGQQVTLSCSPISGHRSVSWYQQTPGQGLQFLFEYFSETQRNKGNFPGRFSGRQFSNSRSEMNVSTLELGDSALYLCASSYDRDTEAFFGQGTRLTVV.

This clone was found a few times. CDR3 sequence: CASRGQGYQPQHF. The CDR3, as DNA: TGTGCCAGCAGAGGACAGGGGTATCAGCCCCAGCATTTT. This chain links TRBV12-3 or TRBV12-4 with TRBJ1-5; TRBD1 agrees at 9 bases. The CDR3 runs to 13 residues. Trimming at V came to 6 bases and at J to 5 bases, leaving 2 bases not matched to a gene.

V gene TRBV5-6 combines with J gene TRBJ2-5; TRBD2 matches at 8 bases. The ends lost 7 bases at V and 4 bases at J; junction bases unmatched: 12. The CDR3 has 15 residues. Germline V CDR1 and CDR2: SGHDT, YYEEEE. The CDR3 loop is CASGTIAGNSETQYF. The DNA for the CDR3 is TGTGCCAGCGGGACTATAGCGGGGAACTCAGAGACCCAGTACTTC.

This chain joins TRBV5-1 and TRBJ1-2, with 8 bases aligning to TRBD1. Germline V lookup: CDR1 SGHRS, CDR2 YFSETQ. V shed 3 bases and J 4 bases; nucleotides not matched to a gene: 14. The CDR3 is 17 residues long. In DNA, the CDR3 is TGCGCCAGCAGCTCCAACCGTCAGGGGGCAGCCGGCTATGGCTACACCTTC. Translation gives CASSSNRQGAAGYGYTF.

The chain recombines TRBV7-3 with TRBJ2-2; D remains ambiguous. V lost 2 bases to trimming and J lost 6 bases, with 7 bases between them. Germline loops: CDR1 SGHTA, CDR2 FQGTGA. CDR3 size: 13 residues. The CDR3 nucleotides read TGTGCCAGCAGCTTATCGGCGGCCGGGGAGCTGTTTTTT. Its translation: CASSLSAAGELFF.

V and J are TRBV5-4 and TRBJ1-2; 7 bases map to TRBD1. V dropped 4 bases and J dropped 8; count of bases not matched to a gene: 5. This CDR3 is built from 12 residues. Looked up from germline, CDR1 is SGHNT and CDR2 is YYREEE (reference sequence). The DNA for the CDR3 is TGTGCCAGCAGCGGAGACAGGGAGGGCTACACCTTC. The encoded protein is CASSGDREGYTF.

The chain carries TRBV10-3 and TRBJ2-1; 10 bases are a match to TRBD1. CDR3 length equals 15 residues. The V gene's germline CDR1 is ENHRY and CDR2 SYGVKD. V lost 7 bases, J lost 2 bases, and 5 bases stayed unmatched. The DNA of the CDR3 is TGTGCCATCAACACCGGGACAGGGGCCTACAATGAGCAGTTCTTC. This sequence encodes CAINTGTGAYNEQFF.

J is TRBJ2-2 and V is TRBV7-3, with a tentative D call TRBD1 (6 bases). There are 14 residues in the CDR3. Germline V gene sequence: CDR1 SGHTA, CDR2 FQGTGA. Between the trimmed V and J ends, which lost 6 bases and 2 bases, there was a span of 10 bases. The CDR3 DNA reads as TGTGCCAGCAGATCCGGGACAAACACCGGGGAGCTGTTTTTT. It specifies CASRSGTNTGELFF.

This clone was seen once. V is TRBV7-8 and J is TRBJ1-5; TRBD1 matches at 10 bases. The V and J ends lost 3 bases and 5 bases, in that order; junction bases with no gene match: 4. The CDR3 has 15 amino acids. Germline CDR1 and CDR2: SGHVS and FQNEAQ. The CDR3 region has the DNA TGTGCCAGCAGCTTGGAGGGACAGGGGTATCAGCCCCAGCATTTT. This sequence encodes CASSLEGQGYQPQHF.

The chain uses TRBV10-3 and TRBJ2-5; 9 positions agree with TRBD1. This CDR3 region has 14 residues. Trimming cost V 4 bases and J 4 bases; bases outside gene matches: 4. Germline loops: CDR1 ENHRY, CDR2 SYGVKD. The CDR3 sequence: CAISGTGEGETQYF. CDR3 in DNA: TGTGCCATCAGTGGGACAGGGGAGGGAGAGACCCAGTACTTC.

V is TRBV9 and J is TRBJ1-6; D is uncertain. CDR3 size: 15 residues. Trimming took off 0 bases at V and 5 bases at J, with 9 bases between the two ends. Germline values: CDR1 SGDLS, CDR2 YYNGEE. The CDR3 sequence is CASSVVGRDNSPLHF. DNA of the CDR3: TGTGCCAGCAGCGTAGTAGGGAGGGATAATTCACCCCTCCACTTT.

The gene calls are TRBV6-5 and TRBJ2-5; maybe TRBD1 (6 bases). V lost 6 bases and J 1 base, leaving 15 bases between the germline ends. The CDR3 loop spans 15 amino acids. Germline-derived CDR1 and CDR2 are MNHEY and SVGAGI. CDR3 region: CASSSQGSFQETQYF. In DNA form, the CDR3 reads TGTGCCAGCAGCTCCCAGGGGAGTTTCCAAGAGACCCAGTACTTC.

V is TRBV20-1 and J is TRBJ1-2, with D unresolved. Trimming removed 3 bases at V and 9 bases at J, with 14 bases between. This CDR3 spans 12 amino acids. In germline, CDR1 is DFQATT, CDR2 SNEGSKA (reference sequence). Here the CDR3 reads CSASRDDIRYTF. Here the CDR3 DNA reads TGCAGTGCTAGTCGGGATGATATACGCTACACCTTC.

The chain uses TRBV18 and TRBJ2-5, with D maybe TRBD1 (6 bases). The germline V gene encodes CDR1 KGHSH and CDR2 LQKENI. The CDR3 has 14 amino acids. V lost 2 bases to trimming and J lost 5 bases, with 12 bases between them. This CDR3 is CASSPRGSGETQYF. The CDR3 DNA sequence: TGTGCCAGCTCACCAAGGGGGTCGGGGGAGACCCAGTACTTC.

V and J are TRBV18 and TRBJ1-1; 9 nucleotides line up with TRBD1. The CDR3 contains 15 residues. V trimming: 3 bases; J trimming: 5 bases; junction bases outside the gene matches: 7. Germline-derived CDR1 and CDR2 are KGHSH and LQKENI. CDR3 region: CASSPPTGGKTEAFF. DNA for the CDR3: TGTGCCAGCTCACCCCCGACAGGGGGAAAGACTGAAGCTTTCTTT.

V and J are TRBV11-3 and TRBJ1-4; a weak D match, TRBD1 (6 bases). The germline CDR1 and CDR2 sequences are SGHNT and YENEEA. V was pared by 5 bases and J by 4 bases, with 17 bases between. CDR3 length: 16 amino acids. CDR3 bases: TGTGCCAGCAGCCAGTGGACAGTTTCTGATAATGAAAAACTGTTTTTT. This encodes CASSQWTVSDNEKLFF.

CDR3 residues: CASSPGLTTLDTQYF. The CDR3 DNA sequence: TGCGCCAGCAGCCCGGGACTGACTACACTAGATACGCAGTATTTT. The V and J genes are TRBV5-1 and TRBJ2-3, with D possibly matching TRBD2 (6 bases). Germline CDR1 SGHRS, CDR2 YFSETQ. CDR3 length equals 15 residues. Trimming pared 4 bases from V and 5 bases from J, leaving 17 bases between.

The chain couples TRBV18 to TRBJ1-2; 7 nucleotides match TRBD1. From germline, CDR1 is KGHSH and CDR2 LQKENI. The CDR3 totals 15 residues. V was pared by 4 bases and J by 6 bases, with 11 bases of the junction left unmatched. The CDR3, as DNA: TGTGCCAGCTCACGGGGGACAGCGGCGTATGATGGCTACACCTTC. It specifies CASSRGTAAYDGYTF.

This CDR3 reads CASGGQRQETQYF. CDR3 nucleotides: TGCGCCAGCGGGGGACAGCGACAAGAGACCCAGTACTTC. The rearrangement uses TRBV5-1 and TRBJ2-5; TRBD1 agrees at 7 bases. The CDR3 is made up of 13 amino acids. V trimming: 7 bases; J trimming: 2 bases; junction bases outside the gene matches: 5. CDR1 is SGHRS, CDR2 YFSETQ, per germline.

The V gene is TRBV16, the J gene TRBJ1-1; 10 bases map to TRBD1. Germline values: CDR1 KGHSY, CDR2 FQNENV. V lost 0 bases to trimming and J lost 4 bases; unmatched junction nucleotides: 2. The CDR3 loop spans 15 amino acids. The CDR3 DNA sequence: TGTGCCAGCAGCCAATCCGGACAGGGGGTCACTGAAGCTTTCTTT. Translated: CASSQSGQGVTEAFF.

This clone has only a few counts. The chain is built from TRBV27 and TRBJ1-6; 8 bases fit TRBD1. Per germline, CDR1 MNHEY and CDR2 SMNVEV (reference sequence). The CDR3 has 14 amino acids. V was pared by 5 bases and J by 9 bases, with 6 bases of the junction left unmatched. This CDR3 reads CASSQTGDSSPLHF. The CDR3 DNA is TGTGCCAGCAGTCAGACAGGGGATAGTTCACCCCTCCACTTT.

The chain uses TRBV10-1 and TRBJ1-1; possible D gene TRBD1, 6 bases. The CDR3 loop spans 16 amino acids. V was pared by 4 bases and J by 5 bases, with 20 bases between. Germline-derived CDR1 and CDR2 are WNHNN and SYGVQD (reference sequence). The CDR3 reads CASSGSPGQSDTEAFF. In DNA form, the CDR3 reads TGCGCCAGCAGTGGGTCGCCCGGACAGTCAGATACTGAAGCTTTCTTT.

The V and J genes are TRBV3-1 (or the pseudogene TRBV3-2) and TRBJ1-1; tentative D call: TRBD1 (6 bases). Per germline, CDR1 LGHDT and CDR2 YNNKEL (reference sequence). Between the trimmed V and J ends, which lost 6 bases and 5 bases, there was a span of 16 bases. The CDR3 has 14 amino acids. CDR3 amino acids: CASRQQGRETEAFF. The CDR3 coding sequence is TGTGCCAGCAGGCAACAGGGAAGGGAAACTGAAGCTTTCTTT.

The gene calls are TRBV28 and TRBJ1-3, with D hard to call. CDR3 length equals 15 residues. Germline CDR1 reads MDHEN; CDR2 reads SYDVKM. V lost 9 bases to trimming and J lost 2 bases, with 17 bases between them. CDR3 loop: CASRNLGFTGNTIYF. CDR3 nucleotide sequence: TGTGCCAGTAGAAACCTCGGGTTTACTGGAAACACCATATATTTT.

This clone was observed a few times. The chain joins TRBV10-3 to TRBJ1-5, with a tentative D call TRBD1 (5 bases). Germline CDR1 ENHRY, CDR2 SYGVKD. The CDR3 extends over 14 amino acids. Trimming removed 4 bases from V and 6 bases from J, with 13 bases in between. CDR3 coding DNA: TGTGCCATCAGTGCCGGCAGGGAGGGTCAGCCCCAGCATTTT. This gives the protein CAISAGREGQPQHF.

V is TRBV28 and J is TRBJ1-4, with 11 bases that match TRBD1. Germline CDR1 MDHEN, CDR2 SYDVKM. Germline trimming cut 6 bases from V and 0 bases from J; bases unmatched to any gene: 6. The CDR3 is 17 residues long. The CDR3 reads CASSSGQGAATNEKLFF. The CDR3 coding sequence is TGTGCCAGCAGCTCCGGACAGGGGGCAGCAACTAATGAAAAACTGTTTTTT.